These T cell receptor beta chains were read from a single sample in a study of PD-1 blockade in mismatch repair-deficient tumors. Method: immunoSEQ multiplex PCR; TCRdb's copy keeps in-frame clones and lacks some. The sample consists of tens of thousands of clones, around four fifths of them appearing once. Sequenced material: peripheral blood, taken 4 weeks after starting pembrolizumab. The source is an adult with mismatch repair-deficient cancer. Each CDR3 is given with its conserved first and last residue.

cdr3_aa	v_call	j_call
CASSMTSGSVGEQYF	TRBV6-5	TRBJ2-7
CASSYSARARNEQFF	TRBV6-5	TRBJ2-1
CASSTQVGNTEAFF	TRBV7-8	TRBJ1-1
CASSVGRAPNTGELFF	TRBV9	TRBJ2-2
CAISESIAAGGRGAKNIQYF	TRBV10-3	TRBJ2-4
CASSTISYEQYF	TRBV18	TRBJ2-7
CASSLVLKSGRAGETQYF	TRBV7-3	TRBJ2-5
CASSLLAVRLAGSVAYEQYF	TRBV28	TRBJ2-7
CASSLYQSSYNEQFF	TRBV27	TRBJ2-1
CASSYPTSNEQYF	TRBV6-6	TRBJ2-7
CASGGGFGETQYF	TRBV19	TRBJ2-5
CASSLAQSGKLFF	TRBV11-2	TRBJ1-4
CASSTDRAGNQPQHF	TRBV7-2	TRBJ1-5
CASSTRSLAKNIQYF	TRBV6-1	TRBJ2-4
CAIARDTPRRTQYF	TRBV10-3	TRBJ2-5
CATRRDTGLAGVFGEQFF	TRBV6-4	TRBJ2-1
CASGGQLSTDTQYF	TRBV12-5	TRBJ2-3
CSLSVAVTYEQYF	TRBV29-1	TRBJ2-7
CASSQETTGLGGAQYF	TRBV4-3	TRBJ2-5
CASSVGQGPYGYTF	TRBV11-2	TRBJ1-2
CASSIGGLVGEQYF	TRBV19	TRBJ2-7
CASSKGPGPPETQYF	TRBV11-2	TRBJ2-5
CASSLEQGAPREQYF	TRBV5-1	TRBJ2-7
CASSVRGRETQYF	TRBV25-1	TRBJ2-5
CASSMTSGGRNEQFF	TRBV7-3	TRBJ2-1
CASSVQGQGYYEQYF	TRBV7-2	TRBJ2-7
CASSLTGTGFEQYF	TRBV11-2	TRBJ2-7
CASSEGLGAYNEQFF	TRBV5-1	TRBJ2-1
CASSLTIVGTDLNTEAFF	TRBV7-6	TRBJ1-1
CASRRGQGIPDTQYF	TRBV13	TRBJ2-3
CASSLFGGTGGSLSYGYTF	TRBV5-5	TRBJ1-2
CASSSGQGHQPQHF	TRBV5-5	TRBJ1-5
CASTMGLAGDNEQFF	TRBV7-3	TRBJ2-1
CAISVDREGGELFF	TRBV10-3	TRBJ2-2
CASNLATYEQYF	TRBV28	TRBJ2-7
CASRATQQITGELFF	TRBV7-2	TRBJ2-2
CASSQVTAPYGYTF	TRBV4-1	TRBJ1-2
CASSRAGVGNEQFF	TRBV7-3	TRBJ2-1
CASSPRTGPTEAFF	TRBV4-2	TRBJ1-1
CASSQDRGLSGYTF	TRBV4-3	TRBJ1-2
CASSIDRSSGNTIYF	TRBV2	TRBJ1-3
CASSEVWEGRSEAFF	TRBV6-1	TRBJ1-1
CASSHSPGPLYNEQFF	TRBV4-1	TRBJ2-1
CASSFTSGAGNEQFF	TRBV7-6	TRBJ2-1
CASSLSRITYEQYF	TRBV11-2	TRBJ2-7
CRAGQRDTQYF	TRBV29-1	TRBJ2-3
CASSINYNEQFF	TRBV6-1	TRBJ2-1
CASSEGRSSYNEQFF	TRBV13	TRBJ2-1
CASSLVQGGLETQYF	TRBV7-8	TRBJ2-5
CASSPTGGDTQYF	TRBV7-2	TRBJ2-3
CASSQRVDQPQHF	TRBV7-2	TRBJ1-5
CASSGLGISNQPQHF	TRBV5-1	TRBJ1-5
CASSKQGNTDTQYF	TRBV27	TRBJ2-3
CASSLVQGSYNEQFF	TRBV5-6	TRBJ2-1
CSVQVGGQPQHF	TRBV29-1	TRBJ1-5
CAISEAGGTSYEQYF	TRBV10-3	TRBJ2-7
CASSLKLTNYEQYF	TRBV5-5	TRBJ2-7